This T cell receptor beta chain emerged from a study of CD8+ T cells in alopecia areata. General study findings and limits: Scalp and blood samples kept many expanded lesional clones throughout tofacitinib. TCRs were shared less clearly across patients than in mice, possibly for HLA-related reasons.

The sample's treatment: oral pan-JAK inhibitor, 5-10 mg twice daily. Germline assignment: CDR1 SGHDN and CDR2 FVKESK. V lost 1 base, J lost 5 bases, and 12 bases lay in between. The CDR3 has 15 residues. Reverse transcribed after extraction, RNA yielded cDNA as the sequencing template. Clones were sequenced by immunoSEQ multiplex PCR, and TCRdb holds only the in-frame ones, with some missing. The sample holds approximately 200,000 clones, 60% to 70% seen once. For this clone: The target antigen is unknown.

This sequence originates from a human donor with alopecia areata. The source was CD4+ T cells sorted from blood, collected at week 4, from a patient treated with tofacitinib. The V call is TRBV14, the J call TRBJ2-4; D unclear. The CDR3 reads CASSQALGIENIQYF. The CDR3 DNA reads TGTGCCAGCAGCCAAGCGTTAGGGATTGAAAACATTCAGTACTTC.